A selection of T cell receptor beta chains follows, all from one sample in a study of CD4 T cells in relation to SARS-CoV-2 and coronaviruses. The antigens of these receptors remain unknown. TCRdb's table, derived via immunoSEQ multiplex PCR, lists solely in-frame clones and lacks some. The sample records some 14,000 clones, 65% to 85% being singletons. Sequences were obtained from CD4+ T cells from PBMCs, cultured in vitro. The receptors derive from a human donor in good health. Each CDR3 is given with its conserved first and last residue.

>13|TRBJ2-2|TRBV12-3/TRBV12-4
CASSPSDRGQLFF
>12|TRBJ2-7|TRBV2
CASSEDEGEQYF
>14|TRBJ2-2|TRBV19
CASSRGAATGELFF
>13|TRBJ1-1|TRBV7-2
CASSLGPSGKAFF
>14|TRBJ2-7|TRBV5-1
CASSNGLAGLEQYF
>11|TRBJ1-3|TRBV27
CASRAGNTIYF
>11|TRBJ2-3|TRBV2
CASRGRDTQYF
>15|TRBJ2-2|TRBV30
CAWLTGTANTGELFF
>14|TRBJ2-1|TRBV19
CASSIARSGNEQFF
>15|TRBJ2-3|TRBV5-1
CASSLKISSTDTQYF
>16|TRBJ2-5|TRBV24-1
CATSDRGQGAVETQYF
>12|TRBJ2-5|TRBV6-5
CASNPTEGTQYF
>17|TRBJ2-5|TRBV9
CASSVKRWGLLRETQYF
>14|TRBJ2-3|TRBV19
CASSIEQGRDTQYF
>13|TRBJ1-1|TRBV15
CATSESGFTEAFF
>13|TRBJ2-7|TRBV6-1
CASSETKTYEQYF
>12|TRBJ1-1|TRBV30
CAWDRESTEAFF
>15|TRBJ1-6|TRBV7-2
CASSFLLGGNSPLHF
>16|TRBJ2-3|TRBV19
CASSIVPGQGGDTQYF
>16|TRBJ1-4|TRBV11-2
CASSLAATGKVEKLFF
>21|TRBJ2-2|TRBV21-1
CASPLDRASTSGRGSTGELFF
>13|TRBJ1-1|TRBV3-1/TRBV3-2
CASSPRQDTEAFF
>13|TRBJ2-7|TRBV29-1
CSVVLAGPYEQYF
>15|TRBJ1-1|TRBV7-3
CASSLRAATNTEAFF
>16|TRBJ2-7|TRBV24-1
CATSENEWTGVNEQYF
>14|TRBJ2-1|TRBV2
CASSDLAGGNEQFF
>16|TRBJ1-3|TRBV5-4
CASSLAQTGLGNTIYF
>14|TRBJ2-2|TRBV19
CASVGQGYTGELFF
>15|TRBJ1-6|TRBV5-1
CASSLDGPDNSPLHF
>15|TRBJ2-3|TRBV24-1
CATSTSGGNTDTQYF
>15|TRBJ1-1|TRBV7-9
CASSLGSTGDTEAFF
>14|TRBJ1-2|TRBV2
CASREGVVNYGYTF
>15|TRBJ1-4|TRBV2
CASSEAGTGNEKLFF
>15|TRBJ2-7|TRBV3-1/TRBV3-2
CASSRGWGGTDEQYF
>13|TRBJ2-1|TRBV7-8
CASSRAAFSEQFF
>14|TRBJ1-5|TRBV10-2
CASSESHLNQPQHF
>13|TRBJ1-1|TRBV11-2
CASSLGLGSEAFF
>13|TRBJ1-1|TRBV7-3
CASSLYKNTEAFF
>16|TRBJ1-3|TRBV7-9
CASSTHGGASGNTIYF
>13|TRBJ1-5|TRBV7-3
CASSLTRGQPQHF
>14|TRBJ1-4|TRBV11-2
CASSLGQANEKLFF
>15|TRBJ2-7|TRBV7-6
CASSSGDGDTYEQYF
>13|TRBJ2-7|TRBV18
CASSTGTIYEQYF
>15|TRBJ2-1|TRBV5-1
CASSGRQGGWTIEFF
>18|TRBJ2-1|TRBV7-8
CASSLSGVGMSSYNEQFF
>15|TRBJ2-7|TRBV5-1
CASSLGDIVVYEQYF
>15|TRBJ1-1|TRBV4-2
CASSQDYGSITEAFF
>18|TRBJ1-3|TRBV11-2
CASSLVGGRLISGNTIYF
>14|TRBJ1-4|TRBV19
CASSIRGTNEKLFF
>15|TRBJ1-6|TRBV10-3
CAISESGGDNSPLHF
>15|TRBJ1-3|TRBV6-5
CASSEETGGGNTIYF
>15|TRBJ2-1|TRBV19
CASTTLATSYNEQFF
>14|TRBJ2-2|TRBV28
CASLQGTNTGELFF
>14|TRBJ1-2|TRBV6-5
CASRRGQGAYGYTF